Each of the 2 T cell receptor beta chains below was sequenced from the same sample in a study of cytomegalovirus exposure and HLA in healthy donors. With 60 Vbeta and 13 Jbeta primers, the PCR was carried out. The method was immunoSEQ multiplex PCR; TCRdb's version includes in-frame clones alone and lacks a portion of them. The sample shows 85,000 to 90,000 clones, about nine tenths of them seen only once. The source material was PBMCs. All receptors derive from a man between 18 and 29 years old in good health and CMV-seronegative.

The CDR3 DNA reads TGTGCCAGCAGCTTAGCGCGCGGGAGTACCGGGGAGCTGTTTTTT. Its translation is CASSLARGSTGELFF. This chain connects TRBV7-2 to TRBJ2-2; 7 bases line up with TRBD2. Germline assignment: CDR1 SGHTA and CDR2 FQGNSA. The CDR3 runs to 15 residues. V lost 0 bases to trimming and J lost 5 bases; unmatched junction nucleotides: 3.

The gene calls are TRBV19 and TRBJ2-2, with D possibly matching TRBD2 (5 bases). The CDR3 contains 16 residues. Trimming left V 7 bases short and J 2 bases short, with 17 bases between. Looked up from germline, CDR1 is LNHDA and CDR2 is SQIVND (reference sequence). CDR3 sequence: CASTPWVATNTGELFF. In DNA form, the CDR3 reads TGTGCCAGTACCCCGTGGGTAGCGACTAACACCGGGGAGCTGTTTTTT.